The sequence of this TCR beta chain was determined in a study of T cells in women clearing cervical HPV infection. Sequencing was performed with immunoSEQ multiplex PCR; in TCRdb, only in-frame clones are kept and a portion is missing. Its clone listing holds tens of thousands of clones. All donors had a single incident cervical HPV16 infection, not prevalent. Cervical HPV DNA detected by MY09/MY11 PCR, typed by dot-blot. With 5 bases clipped from V and 6 bases from J, the junction kept 5 bases outside the gene matches. Germline V gene data show CDR1 as DFQATT and CDR2 as SNEGSKA (reference sequence). The CDR3 is 14 amino acids. Note on this clone: The read ends 3 residues shy of where the CDR3 ends; the end is completed using the germline J gene.

The genes are TRBV20-1 and TRBJ2-6; 9 bases map to TRBD2. This TCR was recovered from a woman aged 18 to 75 with a cervical HPV16 infection that either progressed to CIN3+ or cleared (not recorded which). Sequencing used blood buffy coat. The part of the CDR3 DNA that was read is TGCAGTGCTTTTGTAGCGGGGGTGGCCAACGTC. Amino acids: CSAFVAGVANV. The entire CDR3 reads CSAFVAGVANVLTF.